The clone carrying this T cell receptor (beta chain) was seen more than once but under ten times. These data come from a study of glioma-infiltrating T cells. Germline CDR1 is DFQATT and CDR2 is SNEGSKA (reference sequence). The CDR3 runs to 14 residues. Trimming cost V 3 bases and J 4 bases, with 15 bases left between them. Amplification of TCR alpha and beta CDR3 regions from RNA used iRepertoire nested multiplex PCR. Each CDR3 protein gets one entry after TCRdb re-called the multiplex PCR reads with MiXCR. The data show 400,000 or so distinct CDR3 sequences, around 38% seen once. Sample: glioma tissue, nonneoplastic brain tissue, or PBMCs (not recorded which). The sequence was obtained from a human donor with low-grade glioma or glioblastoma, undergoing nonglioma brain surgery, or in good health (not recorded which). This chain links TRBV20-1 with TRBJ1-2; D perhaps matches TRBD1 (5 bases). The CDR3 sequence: CSASGTPTAYGYTF. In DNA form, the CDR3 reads TGCAGTGCTAGCGGGACCCCAACTGCCTATGGCTACACCTTC.